A single T cell receptor beta chain is shown here with its context. Antigen specificity is unknown. From germline, CDR1 is DFQATT and CDR2 SNEGSKA (reference sequence). The CDR3 is 13 amino acids. The V end was cut by 2 bases, the J end by 4 bases, with 12 bases between. This sample is drawn from a study of CD8 T cells in ankylosing spondylitis. TCRdb used MiXCR to reprocess the 5' RACE reads, holding one entry per CDR3 protein. The sample shows roughly 700,000 distinct CDR3 sequences, around 20% of them seen only once. Whole-study results and caveats: Ankylosing spondylitis blood appeared to carry a characteristic TCR beta motif of seven to nine highly homologous variants.

The clonotype comes from a male donor with ankylosing spondylitis. The gene calls are TRBV20-1 and TRBJ2-7, with D unresolved. The sample was blood, either unsorted or a sorted T cell fraction (not recorded which). The CDR3 loop reads CSARRLQFYEQYF. Here the CDR3 DNA reads TGCAGTGCTAGAAGGCTGCAGTTTTACGAGCAGTACTTC.